The sequence of this T cell receptor (gamma chain) was determined in a study of gamma-delta T cells after stem cell transplantation. The CDR3 loop spans 13 amino acids. The V segment lost 3 bases and the J segment 3 bases; nucleotides outside the gene matches: 5. Germline values: CDR1 GITISATS, CDR2 ISYDGTV (reference sequence). TCRdb re-called the RT-PCR reads via CATT. Of over a thousand gamma-chain clones in the sample, 86% are singletons; the top ten hold around 7.3%. V gene TRGV9 combines with J gene TRGJ1 or TRGJ2. TCRdb carries no J gene annotation; the J gene was assigned here by matching the DNA with germline. The TCR comes from a human donor. It is not recorded whose cells these are; they may come from a transplant donor. Material: gamma-delta T cells. CDR3 sequence: CALWECGYYKKLF. CDR3 DNA: TGTGCCTTGTGGGAGTGTGGTTATTATAAGAAACTCTTT.